The 7 T cell receptor beta chains below were found in one sample sequenced in a study of T cells after yellow fever vaccination. TCRdb reprocessed the 5' RACE reads with MiXCR, giving one entry per CDR3 protein. Counted here are about 310,000 distinct CDR3 sequences, around 3.6% occurring once; the ten biggest clones make up around 20%. Material: PBMCs, obtained on the day of the yellow fever booster vaccination. These receptors all come from a man between 18 and 29 years old who received the YFV17D yellow fever vaccine.

About this clonotype itself: The DNA is omitted, as the CDR3 cannot be located on it reliably, and the CDR3 follows TCRdb's listing. The gene calls are TRBV7-5 and TRBJ2-3; the table names TRBD1, a call not compared with the DNA. TRBV7-5 is noted as a pseudogene. Counting both end residues, the CDR3 totals 18 amino acids. The CDR3 loop is CISVPEAYPDRAADTQYF.

This clonotype was counted at least ten times. This chain links TRBV7-3 with TRBJ2-3; possible D gene TRBD1, 5 bases. The CDR3 is 13 residues long. Germline values: CDR1 SGHTA, CDR2 FQGTGA. V shed 5 bases and J shed 6 bases, with 12 bases lying between them. The CDR3 DNA is TGTGCCAGCAGCGATGGGGCCGGGGATACGCAGTATTTT. Residues: CASSDGAGDTQYF.

The chain links TRBV12-3 or TRBV12-4 to TRBJ2-1, with D possibly TRBD2 on 5 matching bases. V was shortened by 7 bases and J by 3 bases, with 13 bases between the two germline ends. This CDR3 spans 14 amino acids. CDR3 sequence (DNA): TGTGCCAGCACCCCTTTTCGGGGCTACAATGAGCAGTTCTTC. It encodes CASTPFRGYNEQFF.

This clonotype was counted many times. The genes are TRBV5-6 and TRBJ1-2; D not resolved. In germline, CDR1 is SGHDT, CDR2 YYEEEE. Trimming left V 2 bases short and J 6 bases short, with 8 bases between. This CDR3 is 12 amino acids long. The CDR3 nucleotides read TGTGCCAGCAGCTTAAGAATTAATGGCTACACCTTC. As protein: CASSLRINGYTF.

The J gene is TRBJ1-1, the V gene TRBV4-1; no clear D gene. Trimming took off 1 base at V and 8 bases at J, with 11 bases between the two ends. The V gene's germline CDR1 is MGHRA and CDR2 YSYEKL. CDR3 length: 13 residues. The CDR3 here is CASSQGLELEAFF. In DNA, the CDR3 is TGCGCCAGCAGCCAAGGGTTGGAGTTAGAAGCTTTCTTT.

The chain has TRBV20-1 and TRBJ2-3, with D possibly TRBD2 on 6 matching bases. Germline V gene lookup returns CDR1 DFQATT and CDR2 SNEGSKA (reference sequence). The ends were cut back, 7 bases at V and 4 bases at J, with 18 bases in the middle. CDR3 size: 14 residues. Written as DNA, the CDR3 is TGCAGTGGGATACTAGCTCTTGGGGCAGATACGCAGTATTTT. This translates into CSGILALGADTQYF.

This clonotype was recorded a few times. V gene TRBV27 combines with J gene TRBJ2-7; TRBD2 agrees at 7 bases. This CDR3 spans 15 amino acids. V shed 4 bases, J shed 0 bases, and the junction held 6 bases outside the gene matches. CDR1 and CDR2 (germline): MNHEY, SMNVEV (reference sequence). The CDR3 region has the DNA TGTGCCAGCAGTTATACAGCGGGAAGCTCCTACGAGCAGTACTTC. It codes for CASSYTAGSSYEQYF.